This record covers a single T cell receptor (beta chain). The antigen this receptor binds is unknown. Base qualities are not recorded, but no much larger clone differs from it by a single base. These data are taken from a study of T cell repertoires in cytomegalovirus infection (dated by TCRdb to between 2019 and 2020). For context, the study as a whole: Recently identified HLA-C-restricted CMV epitopes, whose presentation resists viral immunomodulation, were targeted by peptide stimulations together with well-studied HLA-B-restricted epitopes. Donor HLA type was relevant to the analysis, as public TCR beta signatures indicated carriage of CMV infection together with the matching HLA type. The full study reports these points: The ex vivo response was dominated by HLA-C-restricted CMV-specific TCR beta clonotypes, which also provided the single most frequent clonotype in two of eight donors. Cumulative frequency of public TCR beta family members discriminated carriers of CMV infection plus the relevant HLA type in this cohort and an independent approximately 350-donor cohort.

The germline V gene supplies CDR1 LGHNT and CDR2 FRNRAP. Trimming at the junction amounts to 9 bases on V and 0 bases on J, and the germline ends lie 6 bases apart. The CDR3 spans 13 residues, from the cysteine through the phenylalanine. Only the CDR3 DNA is retained, 39 bases long and in frame from the first base. Data came from an Illumina HiSeq 1500. TCRdb passed the public sequencing reads through fastp at Q25 and MiXCR, retaining productive beta sequences. Rows with a matching CDR3 protein are joined into one entry that keeps the most common DNA and genes. The sample data list some 350,000 distinct CDR3 sequences, and about 34% of these were observed just once. 13% of the sample is taken by the ten largest. The treatment or condition label, as the study defines it: in vitro stimulation with specific CMV peptide epitopes to enrich CMV-specific T cells.

Sequencing was performed on cultured PBMCs, taken from culture after CMV antigen stimulation. Recombination linked TRBV12-5 to TRBJ1-6; the D gene cannot be named for sure. This TCR derives from a human donor in good health (CMV status not recorded). Some clones in this sample may be carry-over from other donors' samples. CDR3 sequence: CASGSSYNSPLHF. The nucleotide sequence reads TGTGCTAGCGGGAGCTCCTATAATTCACCCCTCCACTTT. Extended through the reference TRBV12-5 and TRBJ1-6 proteins, this CDR3 yields the full variable domain: DARVTQTPRHKVTEMGQEVTMRCQPILGHNTVFWYRQTMMQGLELLAYFRNRAPLDDSGMPKDRFSAEMPDATLATLKIQPSEPRDSAVYFCASGSSYNSPLHFGNGTRLTVT.